The 17 T cell receptor beta chains listed next were all sequenced from one sample in a study of T cell responses to AZD1222 COVID-19 vaccine. The data were produced by immunoSEQ multiplex PCR, yet TCRdb's version contains in-frame clones alone and is incomplete. The table lists under 150,000 clones, around 91% of them singletons. This specimen was peripheral blood, taken on day 0 of AZD1222 vaccination. The receptor source for this set is an adult in good health.

In DNA form, the CDR3 reads TGTGCCAGCAGCTTAACACTGAACAAAGCGGATACGCAGTATTTT. It translates to CASSLTLNKADTQYF. The V gene is TRBV7-9, the J gene TRBJ2-3; D remains ambiguous. V was pared by 2 bases and J by 6 bases, with 15 bases between. Per the germline V gene, CDR1 is SEHNR and CDR2 is FQNEAQ (reference sequence). CDR3 length: 15 amino acids.

The J gene is TRBJ2-7, the V gene TRBV7-2; possibly TRBD2 for D (6 bases). V lost 3 bases to trimming and J lost 4 bases, with 25 bases between them. The V gene's germline CDR1 is SGHTA and CDR2 FQGNSA. This CDR3 has 18 residues. The CDR3 DNA sequence: TGTGCCAGCAGCTTCCTTCCGAGTGCGTGGGAGGTACCGTACGAGCAGTACTTC. Residues: CASSFLPSAWEVPYEQYF. Combining the CDR3 with reference TRBV7-2 and TRBJ2-7 gives the whole variable domain GAGVSQSPSNKVTEKGKDVELRCDPISGHTALYWYRQSLGQGLEFLIYFQGNSAPDKSGLPSDRFSAERTGGSVSTLTIQRTQQEDSAVYLCASSFLPSAWEVPYEQYFGPGTRLTVT.

V gene TRBV7-6 combines with J gene TRBJ2-7, with a possible D match to TRBD1 (7 bases). The V end lost 5 bases, the J end lost 3 bases, and 20 bases lay between the germline ends. Germline V gives CDR1 SGHVS, CDR2 FNYEAQ. The CDR3 spans 16 residues. In nucleotides, the CDR3 is TGTGCCAGCAGCCGCGACGCGGGACAGCACGACTACGAGCAGTACTTC. Protein: CASSRDAGQHDYEQYF.

The rearrangement uses TRBV27 and TRBJ1-2, with D possibly matching TRBD1 (6 bases). The ends were cut back, 5 bases at V and 5 bases at J, with 12 bases in the middle. This CDR3 has 13 amino acids. Germline CDR1 reads MNHEY; CDR2 reads SMNVEV (reference sequence). CDR3 nucleotide sequence: TGTGCCAGCAGTCAAGGACAGTCTTATGGCTACACCTTC. Its protein is CASSQGQSYGYTF.

The chain combines TRBV25-1 with TRBJ1-6, with D possibly TRBD1 on 5 matching bases. V lost 3 bases and J lost 5, with 8 bases in between. The CDR3 is made up of 14 amino acids. Germline lookup yields CDR1 MGHDK and CDR2 SYGVNS. CDR3 in amino acids: CASSEGPDNSPLHF. CDR3 in DNA: TGTGCCAGCAGTGAGGGACCTGATAATTCACCCCTCCACTTT.

This clone was seen just once. The gene calls are TRBV7-9 and TRBJ2-3; weak D call: TRBD1 (5 bases). The CDR3 runs 17 residues. CDR1 and CDR2 (germline): SEHNR, FQNEAQ (reference sequence). V lost 7 bases to trimming and J lost 0 bases, with 20 bases between them. The CDR3 sequence: CASILGEVLISTDTQYF. CDR3 sequence (DNA): TGTGCCAGCATTCTAGGGGAAGTCCTGATCAGCACAGATACGCAGTATTTT.

V and J are TRBV27 and TRBJ1-1; D not certain. The V end lost 7 bases, the J end lost 4 bases, and 16 bases lay between the germline ends. The CDR3 has 14 residues. Germline V gene data show CDR1 as MNHEY and CDR2 as SMNVEV (reference sequence). The CDR3 sequence is CASNLLRAGTEAFF. The CDR3 region has the DNA TGTGCCAGCAATCTATTAAGGGCGGGCACTGAAGCTTTCTTT.

The chain joins TRBV7-9 to TRBJ2-1, with 10 bases identical to TRBD2. Trimming took 2 bases from V and 7 from J; bases not matched to a gene: 11. This CDR3 comprises 17 residues. Germline CDR1 reads SEHNR; CDR2 reads FQNEAQ (reference sequence). CDR3: CASSLFRSSGRKNEQFF. The CDR3 DNA reads TGTGCCAGCAGCTTATTCCGGTCTAGCGGGAGAAAAAATGAGCAGTTCTTC.

V and J are TRBV19 and TRBJ2-7, with 9 bases fitting TRBD1. V gave up 5 bases and J gave up 6 bases; unmatched junction bases: 8. CDR3 length: 14 residues. Germline CDR1 is LNHDA and CDR2 is SQIVND (reference sequence). The chain's CDR3 is CASSADRDRVEQYF. CDR3 sequence (DNA): TGTGCCAGTAGTGCCGACCGGGACAGGGTCGAGCAGTACTTC.

V and J are TRBV10-3 and TRBJ1-1; D remains ambiguous. Per the germline V gene, CDR1 is ENHRY and CDR2 is SYGVKD. V was clipped by 0 bases and J by 11 bases, with 13 bases between them. The CDR3 is 13 amino acids. CDR3 nucleotides: TGTGCCATCAGTGAGTCGGACCCTAAAAGGGCTTTCTTT. This gives the protein CAISESDPKRAFF.

The CDR3 DNA reads as TGTGCCAGCACCATCCAGTTAGGCTACACCTTC. This sequence encodes CASTIQLGYTF. The chain carries TRBV12-3 or TRBV12-4 and TRBJ1-2; D is undetermined. Trimming stripped 7 bases from V and 8 bases from J, with 11 bases between. This CDR3 is 11 amino acids long.

The chain links TRBV27 to TRBJ2-3; no clear D gene. Trimming removed 1 base at V and 6 bases at J, with 5 bases between. The CDR3 is 12 residues long. From germline, CDR1 is MNHEY and CDR2 SMNVEV (reference sequence). The CDR3 protein is CASSLYGDTQYF. Written as DNA, the CDR3 is TGTGCCAGCAGTTTATACGGGGATACGCAGTATTTT.

V and J are TRBV3-1 (or the pseudogene TRBV3-2) and TRBJ1-6; 8 nucleotides line up with TRBD1. CDR1 LGHDT and CDR2 YNNKEL come from the germline V gene (reference sequence). With 5 bases clipped from V and 10 bases from J, the junction kept 7 bases outside the gene matches. This CDR3 contains 14 residues. The CDR3 nucleotides read TGTGCCAGCAGCGCCGGGACAGGAGAATCACCCCTCCACTTT. Protein sequence: CASSAGTGESPLHF.

The chain links TRBV2 to TRBJ1-2; 7 positions match TRBD1. This CDR3 spans 15 amino acids. Germline V CDR1 and CDR2: SNHLY, FYNNEI. V shed 2 bases and J 0 bases; nucleotides not matched to a gene: 3. The CDR3 region is CASSERTGTNYGYTF. CDR3 nucleotides: TGTGCCAGCAGTGAAAGGACAGGAACTAACTATGGCTACACCTTC.

This clone has just one count. The rearrangement links TRBV3-1 (or the pseudogene TRBV3-2) to TRBJ1-1; maybe TRBD1 (5 bases). Germline lookup yields CDR1 LGHDT and CDR2 YNNKEL (reference sequence). Trimming shortened V by 3 bases and J by 10 bases, and 9 bases separated the two germline ends. The CDR3 extends over 11 amino acids. Written as DNA, the CDR3 is TGTGCCAGCAGCCAGCAGGGTGGAGCTTTCTTT. It codes for CASSQQGGAFF.

The CDR3 nucleotides read TGTGCCAGCAGCTTAGAGATGGGAAACACCATATATTTT. Translating gives CASSLEMGNTIYF. This chain links TRBV11-3 with TRBJ1-3; the D is unclear. CDR3 length: 13 amino acids. The ends were cut back, 0 bases at V and 4 bases at J, with 4 bases in the middle. Germline lookup yields CDR1 SGHNT and CDR2 YENEEA. Full variable domain (missing parts from reference TRBV11-3 and TRBJ1-3): EAGVVQSPRYKIIEKKQPVAFWCNPISGHNTLYWYLQNLGQGPELLIRYENEEAVDDSQLPKDRFSAERLKGVDSTLKIQPAELGDSAVYLCASSLEMGNTIYFGEGSWLTVV.

This chain connects TRBV19 to TRBJ2-3; possibly TRBD2 for D (6 bases). The CDR3 extends over 14 amino acids. Germline loops: CDR1 LNHDA, CDR2 SQIVND (reference sequence). V lost 3 bases and J lost 1, with 8 bases in between. The CDR3 is CASSISGGTDTQYF. Written as DNA, the CDR3 is TGTGCCAGTAGTATCTCGGGGGGCACAGATACGCAGTATTTT.